These 20 T cell receptor beta chains were sequenced from one sample in a study of cytomegalovirus exposure and HLA in healthy donors. The assay was immunoSEQ multiplex PCR, and TCRdb's table has in-frame clones only and misses some. There are about 79,000 clones in the sample; under 95% occur only once, and 3% to 4.5% lies in the top ten. The sample taken for sequencing was PBMCs. The receptors originated from a woman aged 30 to 39 in good health and CMV-seronegative.

The chain links TRBV6-5 to TRBJ1-1; D gene uncertain. CDR1 is MNHEY, CDR2 SVGAGI, per germline. The CDR3 sequence is 11 residues long. Trimming shortened V by 8 bases and J by 1 base, and 5 bases separated the two germline ends. The CDR3 DNA reads TGTGCCAGCGGAGGGAACACTGAAGCTTTCTTT. Encoded protein: CASGGNTEAFF.

The rearrangement uses TRBV7-9 and TRBJ2-1; 8 bases fit TRBD1. Looked up from germline, CDR1 is SEHNR and CDR2 is FQNEAQ (reference sequence). The CDR3 extends over 16 amino acids. With V trimmed by 5 bases and J by 1 base, 7 bases remained unmatched. The CDR3: CASSETGVESYNEQFF. The CDR3 coding sequence is TGTGCCAGCAGCGAGACAGGGGTTGAGTCCTACAATGAGCAGTTCTTC.

The gene calls are TRBV23-1 and TRBJ1-2, with D tentatively TRBD1 (6 bases). TRBV23-1 is classed as an ORF, of uncertain function. V lost 7 bases and J lost 8, with 11 bases in between. The CDR3 contains 11 residues. DNA of the CDR3: TGCGCCAGCATCCCCCAGGGGGGCTACACCTTC. Its protein is CASIPQGGYTF.

The chain has TRBV18 and TRBJ2-5; the D is unclear. The germline V gene has CDR1 KGHSH and CDR2 LQKENI. The CDR3 length is 15 residues. V was clipped by 2 bases and J by 2 bases, with 12 bases between them. CDR3 residues: CASSPRKERQETQYF. DNA for the CDR3: TGTGCCAGCTCACCAAGGAAAGAGCGACAAGAGACCCAGTACTTC.

The chain has TRBV6-4 and TRBJ2-1, with a weak D call TRBD1 (6 bases). CDR1 and CDR2 (germline): MRHNA, SNTAGT. The CDR3 extends over 12 amino acids. V was clipped by 10 bases and J by 5 bases, with 12 bases between them. CDR3 residues: CATGTPNNEQFF. As DNA, the CDR3 is TGTGCCACCGGGACACCTAACAATGAGCAGTTCTTC.

CDR3 loop: CASSSRLAGDAETQYF. CDR3 coding DNA: TGCGCCAGCAGCTCTCGACTAGCGGGGGACGCGGAGACCCAGTACTTC. The J gene is TRBJ2-5, the V gene TRBV4-1, with 12 bases lining up with TRBD2. The V gene's germline CDR1 is MGHRA and CDR2 YSYEKL. V was pared by 5 bases and J by 5 bases, with 9 bases of the junction left unmatched. The CDR3 runs 16 residues.

This clone has more than one count but fewer than ten. The chain recombines TRBV6-6 with TRBJ1-1; D perhaps matches TRBD1 (5 bases). Germline CDR1 and CDR2: MNHNY and SVGAGI (reference sequence). Trimming took 7 bases from V and 4 from J, leaving 13 bases between them. There are 13 residues in the CDR3. CDR3: CASMASGGTEAFF. The CDR3 DNA sequence: TGTGCCAGCATGGCCTCGGGGGGCACTGAAGCTTTCTTT.

V gene TRBV14 combines with J gene TRBJ2-3, with TRBD1 matching over 7 bases. In germline, CDR1 is SGHDN, CDR2 FVKESK. This CDR3 is 15 amino acids long. The J segment lost 2 bases and the V segment lost 5 bases, leaving 7 bases of the junction unmatched. The DNA of the CDR3 is TGTGCCAGCAGCGTGAGGGGGCCCTCCACAGATACGCAGTATTTT. Translated: CASSVRGPSTDTQYF.

The chain uses TRBV4-3 and TRBJ1-1; TRBD1 matches 8 bases. V dropped 4 bases and J dropped 4; count of bases not matched to a gene: 5. CDR1 is LGHNA and CDR2 is YSLEER in the germline V gene. This CDR3 region has 14 residues. The CDR3 DNA is TGCGCCAGCAGCCGACAGGGGATGGGCACTGAAGCTTTCTTT. As protein: CASSRQGMGTEAFF.

The chain links TRBV27 to TRBJ2-7, with D possibly TRBD2 on 6 matching bases. Germline CDR1 MNHEY, CDR2 SMNVEV (reference sequence). The CDR3 length is 14 residues. V was trimmed by 6 bases and J by 3 bases, leaving 15 bases between them. CDR3 protein: CASSPDGRGYEQYF. CDR3 nucleotides: TGTGCCAGCAGCCCTGACGGGCGGGGCTACGAGCAGTACTTC.

The rearrangement joins TRBV5-1 to TRBJ2-3; no reliable D call. The germline CDR1 and CDR2 sequences are SGHRS and YFSETQ. This CDR3 comprises 15 residues. Trimming shortened V by 0 bases and J by 3 bases, and 11 bases separated the two germline ends. Here the CDR3 reads CASSLDIGGTDTQYF. The CDR3, as DNA: TGCGCCAGCAGCTTGGATATCGGCGGTACAGATACGCAGTATTTT.

The chain couples TRBV7-9 to TRBJ1-1; 10 nucleotides align to TRBD1. The germline CDR1 and CDR2 sequences are SEHNR and FQNEAQ (reference sequence). Trimming took 5 bases from V and 1 from J; bases not matched to a gene: 4. This CDR3 is built from 15 residues. CDR3 coding DNA: TGTGCCAGCAGCAAGACAGGGGGCGGGAACACTGAAGCTTTCTTT. Protein: CASSKTGGGNTEAFF.

CDR3 nucleotides: TGCGCCAGCAGCCAAGTTCGGACAGGGTTGGATGGCTACACCTTC. Its translation: CASSQVRTGLDGYTF. The rearrangement links TRBV4-1 to TRBJ1-2; 8 positions match TRBD1. The germline V gene encodes CDR1 MGHRA and CDR2 YSYEKL. CDR3 length: 15 amino acids. J was trimmed by 6 bases and V by 1 base; bases with no gene match: 7.

This sequence joins TRBV5-6 and TRBJ2-5; D is possibly TRBD2 (6 bases). Trimming left V 2 bases short and J 4 bases short, with 6 bases between. In germline, CDR1 is SGHDT, CDR2 YYEEEE. The CDR3 sequence is 12 residues long. The chain's CDR3 is CASSFGGETQYF. The CDR3 DNA reads TGTGCCAGCAGCTTCGGGGGAGAGACCCAGTACTTC.

This clone was detected only once. The chain carries TRBV7-2 and TRBJ2-1, with a weak D call TRBD1 (6 bases). V gave up 2 bases and J gave up 0 bases, with 14 bases separating them. The CDR3 is 17 residues long. The germline V gene has CDR1 SGHTA and CDR2 FQGNSA. CDR3 in amino acids: CASSLTWGPSSYNEQFF. The CDR3 coding sequence is TGTGCCAGCAGCTTAACATGGGGGCCCAGCTCCTACAATGAGCAGTTCTTC.

The CDR3 loop is CASRTGLATEAFF. The CDR3 nucleotides read TGTGCCAGCAGAACAGGGCTAGCCACTGAAGCTTTCTTT. The chain carries TRBV6-5 and TRBJ1-1; D might be TRBD1 (6 bases). Germline V CDR1 and CDR2: MNHEY, SVGAGI. The CDR3 totals 13 residues. Trimming stripped 6 bases from V and 4 bases from J, with 12 bases between.

As DNA, the CDR3 is TGTGCCAGCAGCGTAGGGGGCAGAAACCCTGGAAACACCATATATTTT. This codes for CASSVGGRNPGNTIYF. The rearrangement links TRBV9 to TRBJ1-3; the D gene is possibly TRBD1 (5 bases). Germline lookup yields CDR1 SGDLS and CDR2 YYNGEE. V was cut by 0 bases and J by 2 bases, with 12 bases left in between. This CDR3 contains 16 residues.

The rearrangement uses TRBV7-8 and TRBJ1-1, with a possible D match to TRBD1 (6 bases). Germline assignment: CDR1 SGHVS and CDR2 FQNEAQ. Between the trimmed V and J ends, which lost 2 bases and 10 bases, there was a span of 8 bases. This CDR3 comprises 11 residues. CDR3 in amino acids: CASSLTGLAFF. The CDR3 bases are TGTGCCAGCAGCTTAACAGGGTTAGCTTTCTTT.

The V gene is TRBV7-2, the J gene TRBJ2-2, with 9 nucleotides matching TRBD2. Looked up from germline, CDR1 is SGHTA and CDR2 is FQGNSA. CDR3 length: 15 residues. The junction had 7 bases not matched to a gene; V was cut back by 5 bases and J by 6 bases. CDR3 loop: CASSQRRGGAGELFF. The CDR3 DNA sequence: TGTGCCAGCAGCCAACGGCGGGGGGGCGCCGGGGAGCTGTTTTTT.

V and J are TRBV5-1 and TRBJ1-2; 7 bases align to TRBD1. Trimming took 0 bases from V and 2 from J; bases not matched to a gene: 10. The CDR3 runs to 17 residues. CDR1 is SGHRS, CDR2 YFSETQ, per germline. Written as DNA, the CDR3 is TGCGCCAGCAGCTTGGGCCCGGGACAGCTGTCCAACTATGGCTACACCTTC. Protein sequence: CASSLGPGQLSNYGYTF.